These 30 T cell receptor beta chains came from one sample sequenced in a study of T-cell reconstitution after alpha-beta-depleted transplantation in children. Molecular barcoding with unique molecular identifiers was used for the TCRbeta library. TCRdb ran MiXCR on the PCR reads and lists one entry per CDR3 protein. The sample lists 450,000 to 600,000 distinct CDR3 sequences; roughly 13% were seen once. The input for sequencing was PBMCs, mostly from graft donor cells, taken 360 days after TCRalphabeta/CD19-depleted stem cell transplant. These receptors came from a male patient younger than 18 who had a stem cell transplant for acute myeloid leukemia, so the T cells may come from the graft donor.

The V and J genes are TRBV5-1 and TRBJ1-1; D unresolved. Trimming took off 2 bases at V and 5 bases at J, with 13 bases between the two ends. The V gene's germline CDR1 is SGHRS and CDR2 YFSETQ. The length of the CDR3 is 14 residues. Here the CDR3 reads CASSFTLDGTEAFF. The CDR3 DNA sequence: TGCGCCAGCAGCTTTACACTAGATGGGACTGAAGCTTTCTTT.

A few counts support this clonotype. The genes are TRBV6-2 or TRBV6-3 and TRBJ2-1; D uncertain. The germline V and J ends were trimmed by 0 bases and 4 bases, with 10 bases remaining between them. This CDR3 comprises 15 residues. Germline CDR1 reads MNHEY; CDR2 reads SVGEGT. The DNA for the CDR3 is TGTGCCAGCAGTTACTCCCACCTCGTTTACAATGAGCAGTTCTTC. Translating gives CASSYSHLVYNEQFF.

This chain joins TRBV20-1 and TRBJ2-3; 9 nucleotides line up with TRBD1. The germline V gene has CDR1 DFQATT and CDR2 SNEGSKA (reference sequence). The J segment lost 5 bases and the V segment lost 3 bases, leaving 6 bases of the junction unmatched. There are 14 residues in the CDR3. CDR3 sequence: CSASDRGDVDTQYF. For the CDR3, the DNA is TGCAGTGCTAGCGACAGGGGGGATGTAGATACGCAGTATTTT.

V usage is TRBV12-3 or TRBV12-4 and J usage is TRBJ2-2; 14 positions agree with TRBD2. Germline trimming cut 5 bases from V and 4 bases from J; bases unmatched to any gene: 12. The CDR3 spans 19 residues. CDR3 residues: CASSPARLAGGPITGELFF. The CDR3 bases are TGTGCCAGCAGTCCCGCCAGACTAGCGGGAGGGCCAATCACCGGGGAGCTGTTTTTT.

This clonotype was counted a few times. The chain combines TRBV28 with TRBJ2-3, with 9 bases that match TRBD2. V was clipped by 2 bases and J by 3 bases; unmatched bases: 24. Germline values: CDR1 MDHEN, CDR2 SYDVKM. The CDR3 sequence is 22 residues long. In nucleotides, the CDR3 is TGTGCCAGCAGTTTACCCCCGGGAAGGGGAGTTCTAGCGGGATTACCGACAGATACGCAGTATTTT. Its protein is CASSLPPGRGVLAGLPTDTQYF.

This clonotype has more than one count but fewer than ten. The chain has TRBV12-2 and TRBJ2-1; TRBD2, the table's D call, was not compared with the DNA. TRBV12-2 is an annotated pseudogene. CDR3 size: 17 residues. Here the CDR3 reads CASRPWAFSGRAVEQFF. CDR3 nucleotides: TGTGCAAGTCGCCCATGGGCCTTTAGCGGGAGGGCCGTTGAGCAGTTCTTC.

V is TRBV10-3 and J is TRBJ2-1; D perhaps matches TRBD1 (5 bases). V dropped 3 bases and J dropped 3 bases, with 6 bases sitting between them. In germline, CDR1 is ENHRY, CDR2 SYGVKD. The CDR3 runs 13 residues. The CDR3 sequence: CAISDRDYNEQFF. The DNA for the CDR3 is TGTGCCATCAGTGACAGGGACTACAATGAGCAGTTCTTC.

This clonotype was seen a few times. The rearrangement joins TRBV27 to TRBJ2-3; 8 positions agree with TRBD2. V was clipped by 4 bases and J by 3 bases; unmatched bases: 9. CDR3 length equals 16 residues. The germline V gene encodes CDR1 MNHEY and CDR2 SMNVEV (reference sequence). CDR3 protein: CASSSPGGAATDTQYF. The CDR3 bases are TGTGCCAGCAGTTCTCCGGGAGGGGCGGCGACAGATACGCAGTATTTT.

The chain carries TRBV28 and TRBJ2-7; D possibly corresponds to TRBD1 (6 bases). Trimming shortened V by 1 base and J by 2 bases, and 12 bases separated the two germline ends. Per germline, CDR1 MDHEN and CDR2 SYDVKM. The CDR3 is 15 amino acids. The chain's CDR3 is CASSLSGVHPYEQYF. The CDR3 DNA follows: TGTGCCAGCAGTTTATCAGGGGTCCACCCCTACGAGCAGTACTTC.

The V gene is TRBV6-2 or TRBV6-3, the J gene TRBJ2-7; 13 bases are shared with TRBD2. V shed 8 bases, J shed 0 bases, and the junction held 7 bases outside the gene matches. The CDR3 is made up of 16 amino acids. CDR1 MNHEY and CDR2 SVGEGT come from the germline V gene. The CDR3 bases are TGTGCCAGCGGGCCTGGGACTAGCGGGACCTCCTACGAGCAGTACTTC. Its protein is CASGPGTSGTSYEQYF.

This clonotype occurred a few times. The chain has TRBV11-3 and TRBJ2-5, with a weak D call TRBD2 (6 bases). V gave up 8 bases and J gave up 2 bases, with 15 bases separating them. The CDR3 extends over 14 amino acids. Germline CDR1 SGHNT, CDR2 YENEEA. CDR3 loop: CASETGTEQETQYF. In DNA form, the CDR3 reads TGTGCCAGCGAAACCGGGACTGAGCAAGAGACCCAGTACTTC.

The chain links TRBV7-3 to TRBJ2-3; 13 bases align to TRBD2. The CDR3 runs 15 residues. Germline V gene sequence: CDR1 SGHTA, CDR2 FQGTGA. Germline trimming cut 4 bases from V and 3 bases from J; bases unmatched to any gene: 1. This chain's CDR3 is CASSSTSGRTDTQYF. The CDR3 DNA is TGTGCCAGCAGCTCGACTAGCGGGAGGACAGATACGCAGTATTTT. The variable domain in full, with the rest retrieved from reference TRBV7-3 and TRBJ2-3, is GAGVSQTPSNKVTEKGKYVELRCDPISGHTALYWYRQSLGQGPEFLIYFQGTGAADDSGLPNDRFFAVRPEGSVSTLKIQRTERGDSAVYLCASSSTSGRTDTQYFGPGTRLTVL.

The V call is TRBV18, the J call TRBJ1-6; TRBD1 agrees at 10 bases. This CDR3 comprises 15 residues. J was trimmed by 5 bases and V by 5 bases; bases with no gene match: 3. The germline gives CDR1 KGHSH, CDR2 LQKENI. The CDR3 loop reads CASSEGTGDNSPLHF. The CDR3 bases are TGTGCCAGCTCAGAGGGGACAGGGGATAATTCACCCCTCCACTTT.

The J gene is TRBJ2-7, the V gene TRBV12-3 or TRBV12-4, with 8 bases matching TRBD2. Unmatched junction bases numbered 13, after V lost 7 bases and J lost 5 bases. CDR3 length equals 15 residues. The CDR3 DNA reads TGTGCCAGCACCATTAGGAGCGGGAGATTAAACGAGCAGTACTTC. Translated, it gives CASTIRSGRLNEQYF.

There are many counts of this clonotype. This chain connects TRBV20-1 to TRBJ2-1; D is uncertain. The ends were cut back, 8 bases at V and 12 bases at J, with 23 bases in the middle. Per germline, CDR1 DFQATT and CDR2 SNEGSKA (reference sequence). The length of the CDR3 is 13 residues. Here the CDR3 reads CSPLSQSGKGQFF. The CDR3 DNA sequence: TGCAGTCCTCTCAGTCAGTCGGGCAAGGGGCAGTTCTTC.

There are many counts of this clonotype. J is TRBJ2-7 and V is TRBV20-1; 11 bases line up with TRBD2. Germline-derived CDR1 and CDR2 are DFQATT and SNEGSKA (reference sequence). This CDR3 region has 14 residues. V dropped 6 bases and J dropped 4; count of bases not matched to a gene: 8. CDR3 in amino acids: CSAPGTSGLYEQYF. The CDR3 bases are TGCAGTGCCCCCGGGACTAGCGGCCTATACGAGCAGTACTTC.

This clonotype showed up many times. The chain couples TRBV12-3 or TRBV12-4 to TRBJ2-2, with D perhaps assigned TRBD1 or TRBD2 (6 bases each). The CDR3 runs to 16 residues. Deletions cut 7 bases from V and 6 bases from J, with 21 bases between. This CDR3 is CASTHATRGESGELFF. The CDR3 nucleotides read TGTGCCAGCACTCACGCTACTAGGGGGGAGTCCGGGGAGCTGTTTTTT.

The genes are TRBV20-1 and TRBJ2-7; TRBD1 is a possible D gene (6 bases). The CDR3 is 13 amino acids. V lost 6 bases, J lost 3 bases, and 15 bases lay in between. The germline V gene has CDR1 DFQATT and CDR2 SNEGSKA (reference sequence). The CDR3 nucleotides are TGCAGTGCGGCAGGGGAAGTATTCTACGAGCAGTACTTC. This codes for CSAAGEVFYEQYF.

This clonotype turned up a few times. The chain is built from TRBV6-2 or TRBV6-3 and TRBJ1-4; D gene unclear. Germline lookup yields CDR1 MNHEY and CDR2 SVGEGT. Trimming removed 5 bases at V and 0 bases at J, with 4 bases between. The CDR3 is 13 amino acids. The CDR3 region has the DNA TGTGCCAGCAGTAGATCAACTAATGAAAAACTGTTTTTT. It translates to CASSRSTNEKLFF.

This clonotype appeared many times. The genes are TRBV29-1 and TRBJ2-7, with D perhaps TRBD1 or TRBD2 (5 bases each). Germline CDR1 and CDR2: SQVTM and ANQGSEA. V gave up 5 bases and J gave up 6 bases, with 14 bases separating them. This CDR3 region has 12 residues. CDR3 residues: CSVRGVEGEQYF. Written as DNA, the CDR3 is TGCAGCGTTAGAGGGGTGGAAGGCGAGCAGTACTTC.

The chain carries TRBV27 and TRBJ1-2; 7 nucleotides align to TRBD1. Trimming at V came to 3 bases and at J to 8 bases, leaving 6 bases not matched to a gene. The CDR3 is made up of 13 amino acids. CDR1 is MNHEY and CDR2 is SMNVEV in the germline V gene (reference sequence). Written as DNA, the CDR3 is TGTGCCAGCAGTTTCCTTCAGGGGGGGGGCTACACCTTC. Protein sequence: CASSFLQGGGYTF.

This clonotype was counted a few times. The rearrangement links TRBV12-3 or TRBV12-4 to TRBJ2-1, with D maybe TRBD2 (5 bases). The CDR3 has 18 residues. V lost 1 base, J lost 1 base, and 17 bases lay in between. The CDR3 spells CASSLVVSGMLSYNEQFF. CDR3 nucleotides: TGTGCCAGCAGTTTAGTTGTGTCCGGGATGCTGTCCTACAATGAGCAGTTCTTC.

This clonotype showed up many times. The chain recombines TRBV5-1 with TRBJ2-1; D is undetermined. Per germline, CDR1 SGHRS and CDR2 YFSETQ. The V gene lost 2 bases and the J gene lost 7 bases, with 19 bases spanning the gap. CDR3 size: 16 residues. The CDR3 loop reads CASSLMGPQLGNEQFF. CDR3 coding DNA: TGCGCCAGCAGCTTAATGGGCCCACAGTTGGGGAATGAGCAGTTCTTC.

This chain links TRBV28 with TRBJ2-3; a possible D gene is TRBD1 (6 bases). The V and J ends lost 6 bases and 0 bases respectively, with 16 bases between them. The CDR3 runs 16 residues. Germline assignment: CDR1 MDHEN and CDR2 SYDVKM. The CDR3 is CASRLHRAPSTDTQYF. CDR3 bases: TGTGCCAGCAGGCTCCACAGGGCTCCTAGCACAGATACGCAGTATTTT.

This clonotype was seen many times. The CDR3 reads CASSRTSGNNEQYF. The CDR3 nucleotides read TGCGCCAGCAGCCGGACTAGCGGGAACAACGAGCAGTACTTC. V usage is TRBV4-3 and J usage is TRBJ2-7, with 12 bases identical to TRBD2. Trimming removed 4 bases from V and 5 bases from J; junction bases left unmatched: 3. Germline CDR1 and CDR2: LGHNA and YSLEER. This CDR3 has 14 amino acids.

The genes are TRBV20-1 and TRBJ2-5; D call uncertain. Trimming stripped 6 bases from V and 4 bases from J, with 12 bases between. CDR3 length equals 12 residues. CDR1 is DFQATT and CDR2 is SNEGSKA in the germline V gene (reference sequence). The CDR3 bases are TGCAGTGCCCGCACTTGGGGAGAGACCCAGTACTTC. Translated, it gives CSARTWGETQYF.

This clonotype was recorded at least ten times. The chain uses TRBV3-1 and TRBJ2-7; possibly TRBD1 for D (5 bases). The CDR3 has 17 amino acids. The germline gives CDR1 LGHDT, CDR2 YNNKEL (reference sequence). The ends were cut back, 3 bases at V and 6 bases at J, with 24 bases in the middle. Written as DNA, the CDR3 is TGTGCCAGCAGCCACCCGTCCTGGACACGTACTATGGGCGAGCAGTACTTC. It translates to CASSHPSWTRTMGEQYF.

The chain carries TRBV7-6 and TRBJ2-3, with TRBD2 matching 7 bases. Looked up from germline, CDR1 is SGHVS and CDR2 is FNYEAQ. This CDR3 spans 17 amino acids. V gave up 1 base and J gave up 1 base; unmatched junction bases: 8. The CDR3 region has the DNA TGTGCCAGCAGCTTAGTAGTGGCGGGAGTGGGCACAGATACGCAGTATTTT. Protein sequence: CASSLVVAGVGTDTQYF.

In its sample, this clonotype was seen many times. V is TRBV29-1 and J is TRBJ2-7; no reliable D call. In germline, CDR1 is SQVTM, CDR2 ANQGSEA. The CDR3 spans 12 residues. V was shortened by 3 bases and J by 3 bases, with 9 bases between the two germline ends. CDR3 protein: CSVEAGNYEQYF. The CDR3 DNA sequence: TGCAGCGTTGAGGCCGGCAACTACGAGCAGTACTTC.

This clonotype was seen at least ten times. The V and J genes are TRBV6-5 and TRBJ2-7; 8 nucleotides agree with TRBD1. Germline V gene data show CDR1 as MNHEY and CDR2 as SVGAGI. Trimming at V came to 1 base and at J to 4 bases, leaving 12 bases not matched to a gene. There are 17 residues in the CDR3. The CDR3 bases are TGTGCCAGCAGTTACTTAGGGGCAGGGGGCCCCTTATACGAGCAGTACTTC. It yields the protein CASSYLGAGGPLYEQYF.